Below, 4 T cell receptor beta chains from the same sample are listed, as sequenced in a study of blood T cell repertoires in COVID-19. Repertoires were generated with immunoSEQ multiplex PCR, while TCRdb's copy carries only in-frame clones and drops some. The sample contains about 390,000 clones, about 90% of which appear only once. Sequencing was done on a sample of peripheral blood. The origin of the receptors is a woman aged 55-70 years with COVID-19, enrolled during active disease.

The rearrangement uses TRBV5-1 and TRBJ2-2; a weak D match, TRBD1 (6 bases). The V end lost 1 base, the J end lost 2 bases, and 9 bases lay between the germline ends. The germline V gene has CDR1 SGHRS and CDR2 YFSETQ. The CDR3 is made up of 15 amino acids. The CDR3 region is CASSLNRVNTGELFF. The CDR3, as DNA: TGCGCCAGCAGCTTGAACAGGGTTAACACCGGGGAGCTGTTTTTT.

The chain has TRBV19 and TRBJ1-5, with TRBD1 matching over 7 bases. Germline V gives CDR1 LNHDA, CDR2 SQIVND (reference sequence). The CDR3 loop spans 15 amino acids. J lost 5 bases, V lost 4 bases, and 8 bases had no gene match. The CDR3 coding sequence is TGTGCCAGTAGTAAGAGAGGAGGGACAGATCAGCCCCAGCATTTT. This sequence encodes CASSKRGGTDQPQHF.

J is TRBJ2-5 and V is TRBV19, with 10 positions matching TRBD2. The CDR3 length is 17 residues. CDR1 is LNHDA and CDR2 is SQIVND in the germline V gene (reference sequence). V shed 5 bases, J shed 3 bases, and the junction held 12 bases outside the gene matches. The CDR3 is CASSPLGSGGDKETQYF. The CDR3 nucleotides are TGTGCCAGTAGTCCTCTGGGGAGCGGGGGGGACAAAGAGACCCAGTACTTC.

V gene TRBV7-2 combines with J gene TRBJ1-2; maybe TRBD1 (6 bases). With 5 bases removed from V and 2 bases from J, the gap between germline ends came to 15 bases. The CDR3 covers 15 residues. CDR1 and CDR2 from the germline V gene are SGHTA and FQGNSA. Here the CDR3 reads CASSTTGTENYGYTF. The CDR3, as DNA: TGTGCCAGCAGCACCACAGGGACGGAGAACTATGGCTACACCTTC.